The clone carrying this TCR beta chain has just a few counts. Its antigen is unidentified. This entry is derived from a study of identical twins. General observations from the study: It was cross-sectional statistical analysis, not following the same donors, that the conclusions relied on.

Germline-derived CDR1 and CDR2 are SGHRS and YFSETQ. This CDR3 region has 16 residues. Trimming at V came to 2 bases and at J to 13 bases, leaving 12 bases not matched to a gene. It was template switching that added a universal primer site, and there were unique molecular identifiers on the cDNA. TCRdb called the 5' RACE reads again in MiXCR, with one record for every CDR3 protein. The table lists more than 650,000 distinct CDR3 sequences, roughly 6% of them singletons, with 1.5% to 2% in the top ten. Sequencing was done on a sample of naive T cells sorted from blood. This sequence joins TRBV5-1 and TRBJ2-1; 13 nucleotides match TRBD2. The sequence was collected from a man between 18 and 35 years old in good health. CDR3 amino acids: CASSFTPTSGRGAQFF. CDR3 nucleotide sequence: TGCGCCAGCAGCTTCACCCCTACTAGCGGGAGGGGGGCTCAGTTCTTC.